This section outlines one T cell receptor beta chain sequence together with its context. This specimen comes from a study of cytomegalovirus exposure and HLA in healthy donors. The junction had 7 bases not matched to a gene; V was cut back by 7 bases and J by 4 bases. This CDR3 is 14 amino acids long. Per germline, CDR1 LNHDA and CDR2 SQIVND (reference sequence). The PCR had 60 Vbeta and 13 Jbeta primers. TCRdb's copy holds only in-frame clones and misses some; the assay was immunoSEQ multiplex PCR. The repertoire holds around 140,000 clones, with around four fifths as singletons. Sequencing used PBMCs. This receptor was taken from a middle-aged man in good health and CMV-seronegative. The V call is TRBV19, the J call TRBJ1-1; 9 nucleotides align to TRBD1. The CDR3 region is CASNNRGRGTEAFF. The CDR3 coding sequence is TGTGCCAGTAATAACAGGGGGCGCGGCACTGAAGCTTTCTTT.